This TCR beta chain derives from a study of T cells in Graves' hyperthyroidism and ophthalmopathy. Overall study findings and caveats: Blood also contained most expanded thyroid clonotypes above 0.001.

Patients aged 18 to 65 had newly diagnosed hyperthyroidism that had lasted under 2 months. Clinicians diagnosed patients from clinical symptoms, serum thyroxine and TRAb, thyroid ultrasound and orbital computed tomography. Amplified TCR beta CDR3 regions derived from RNA transcripts. The HTBI primer set was used in a first-round RT-PCR of the TCR CDR3. TCRdb used MiXCR to reprocess the multiplex PCR reads, holding one entry per CDR3 protein. This table has under 350,000 distinct CDR3 sequences, 18% appearing once. V was pared by 5 bases and J by 3 bases, with 19 bases between. There are 17 residues in the CDR3. Germline V lookup: CDR1 KGHDR, CDR2 SFDVKD. This clonotype was seen ten or more times. Its antigen remains unidentified.

Sequencing was done on a sample of blood. The TCR sequence derives from a woman aged 45-59 years with Graves' hyperthyroidism. V and J are TRBV24-1 and TRBJ2-1; D perhaps matches TRBD2 (7 bases). The CDR3 DNA follows: TGTGCCACCAGTGCGGGGGGCGAAGGAAGCAGCTACAATGAGCAGTTCTTC. The encoded protein is CATSAGGEGSSYNEQFF.